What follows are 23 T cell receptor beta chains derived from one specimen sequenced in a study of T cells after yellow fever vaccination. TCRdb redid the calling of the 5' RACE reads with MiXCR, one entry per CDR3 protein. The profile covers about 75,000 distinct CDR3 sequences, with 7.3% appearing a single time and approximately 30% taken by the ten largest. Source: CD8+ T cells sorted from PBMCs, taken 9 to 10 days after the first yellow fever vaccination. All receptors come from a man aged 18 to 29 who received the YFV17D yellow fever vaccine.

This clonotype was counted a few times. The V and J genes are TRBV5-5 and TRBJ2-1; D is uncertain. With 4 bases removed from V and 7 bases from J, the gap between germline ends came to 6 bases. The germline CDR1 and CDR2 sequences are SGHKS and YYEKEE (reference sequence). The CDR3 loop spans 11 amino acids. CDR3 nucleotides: TGTGCCAGCAGCCCCCGTAATGAGCAGTTCTTC. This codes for CASSPRNEQFF.

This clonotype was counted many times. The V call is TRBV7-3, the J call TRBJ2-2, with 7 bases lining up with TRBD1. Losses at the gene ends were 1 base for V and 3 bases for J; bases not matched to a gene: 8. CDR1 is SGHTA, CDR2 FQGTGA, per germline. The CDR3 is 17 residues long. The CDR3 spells CASSLNDDRADTGELFF. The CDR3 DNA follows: TGTGCCAGCAGCTTAAATGACGACAGGGCCGACACCGGGGAGCTGTTTTTT.

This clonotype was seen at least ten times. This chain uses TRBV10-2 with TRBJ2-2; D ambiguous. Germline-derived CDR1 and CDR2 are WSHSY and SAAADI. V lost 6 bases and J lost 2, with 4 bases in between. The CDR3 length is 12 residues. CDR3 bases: TGCGCCAGCAGAGAAAACACCGGGGAGCTGTTTTTT. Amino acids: CASRENTGELFF.

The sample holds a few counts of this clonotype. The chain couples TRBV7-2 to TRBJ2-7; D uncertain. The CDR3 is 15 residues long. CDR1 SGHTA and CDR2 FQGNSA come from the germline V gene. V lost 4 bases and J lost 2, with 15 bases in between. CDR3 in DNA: TGTGCCAGCAGCTCGTTGGCCTTTCCTACCTACGAGCAGTACTTC. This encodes CASSSLAFPTYEQYF.

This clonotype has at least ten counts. The CDR3 DNA reads as TGTGCCAGCAGCTTAGTCGCCAGTGAAGCTTTCTTT. Its translation is CASSLVASEAFF. The chain carries TRBV7-6 and TRBJ1-1; D is unclear. Germline V lookup: CDR1 SGHVS, CDR2 FNYEAQ. CDR3 length: 12 amino acids. V was shortened by 1 base and J by 7 bases, with 7 bases between the two germline ends.

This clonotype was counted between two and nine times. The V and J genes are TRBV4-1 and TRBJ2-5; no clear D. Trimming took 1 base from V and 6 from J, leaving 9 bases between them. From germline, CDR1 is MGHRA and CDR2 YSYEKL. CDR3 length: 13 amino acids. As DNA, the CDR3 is TGCGCCAGCAGCCAAGGCCGCGAGCAGACCCAGTACTTC. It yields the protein CASSQGREQTQYF.

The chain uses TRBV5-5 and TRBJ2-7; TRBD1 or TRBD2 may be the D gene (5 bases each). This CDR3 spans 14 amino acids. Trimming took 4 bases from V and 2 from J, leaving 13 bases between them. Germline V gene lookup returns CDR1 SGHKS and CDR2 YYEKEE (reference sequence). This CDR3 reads CASSPRRGAYEQYF. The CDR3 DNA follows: TGTGCCAGCAGCCCTCGACGGGGCGCCTACGAGCAGTACTTC.

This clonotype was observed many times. CDR3 nucleotide sequence: TGTGCCAGCAACCCCTTGGAGCGGGCCTACAATGAGCAGTTCTTC. Translating it yields CASNPLERAYNEQFF. J is TRBJ2-1 and V is TRBV6-2 or TRBV6-3, with D tentatively TRBD2 (6 bases). Trimming cost V 7 bases and J 2 bases, with 15 bases left between them. The V gene's germline CDR1 is MNHEY and CDR2 SVGEGT. This CDR3 is built from 15 residues.

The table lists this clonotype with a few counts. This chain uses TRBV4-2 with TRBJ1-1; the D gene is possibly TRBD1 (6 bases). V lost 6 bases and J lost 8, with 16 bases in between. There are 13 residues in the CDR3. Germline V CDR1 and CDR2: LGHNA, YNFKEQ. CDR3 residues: CASREEGVGEAFF. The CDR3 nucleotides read TGTGCCAGCAGGGAGGAGGGGGTGGGGGAAGCTTTCTTT.

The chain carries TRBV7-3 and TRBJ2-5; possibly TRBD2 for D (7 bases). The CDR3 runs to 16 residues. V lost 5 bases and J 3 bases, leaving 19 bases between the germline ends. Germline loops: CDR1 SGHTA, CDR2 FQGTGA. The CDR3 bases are TGTGCCAGCAGCCTAGGGGGGGCCCAGGCGGAAGAGACCCAGTACTTC. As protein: CASSLGGAQAEETQYF.

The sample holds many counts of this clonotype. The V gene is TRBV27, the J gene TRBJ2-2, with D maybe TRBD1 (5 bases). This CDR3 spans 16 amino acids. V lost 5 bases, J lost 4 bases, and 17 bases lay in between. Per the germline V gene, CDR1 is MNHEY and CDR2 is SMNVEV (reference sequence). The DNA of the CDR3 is TGTGCCAGCAGTCCATATTGGGGCCAGGGCACCGGGGAGCTGTTTTTT. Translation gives CASSPYWGQGTGELFF.

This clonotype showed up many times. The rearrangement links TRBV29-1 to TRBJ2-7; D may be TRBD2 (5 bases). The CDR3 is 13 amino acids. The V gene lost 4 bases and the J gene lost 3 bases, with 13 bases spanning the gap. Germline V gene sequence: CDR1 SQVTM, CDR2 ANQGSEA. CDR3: CSVGSGLLYEQYF. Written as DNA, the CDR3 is TGCAGCGTTGGATCCGGACTTCTCTACGAGCAGTACTTC.

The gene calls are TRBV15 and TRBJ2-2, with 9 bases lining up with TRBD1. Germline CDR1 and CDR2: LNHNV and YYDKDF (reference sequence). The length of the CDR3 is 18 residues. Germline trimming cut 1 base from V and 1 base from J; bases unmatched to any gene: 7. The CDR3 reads CATSRARGQGQNTGELFF. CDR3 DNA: TGTGCCACCAGCAGAGCAAGGGGACAGGGCCAGAACACCGGGGAGCTGTTTTTT.

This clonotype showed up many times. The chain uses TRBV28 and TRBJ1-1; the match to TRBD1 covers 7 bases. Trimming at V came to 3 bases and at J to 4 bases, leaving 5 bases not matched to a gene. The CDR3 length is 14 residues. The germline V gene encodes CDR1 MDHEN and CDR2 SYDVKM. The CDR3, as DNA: TGTGCCAGCAGTTTTAATCAGGGGGTCACTGAAGCTTTCTTT. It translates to CASSFNQGVTEAFF.

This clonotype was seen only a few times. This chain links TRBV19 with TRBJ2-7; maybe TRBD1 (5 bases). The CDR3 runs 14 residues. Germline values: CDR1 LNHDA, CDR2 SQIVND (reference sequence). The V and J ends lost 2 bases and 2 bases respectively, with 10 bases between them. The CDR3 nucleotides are TGTGCCAGTAGTATATTTGACAGAACCTACGAGCAGTACTTC. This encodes CASSIFDRTYEQYF.

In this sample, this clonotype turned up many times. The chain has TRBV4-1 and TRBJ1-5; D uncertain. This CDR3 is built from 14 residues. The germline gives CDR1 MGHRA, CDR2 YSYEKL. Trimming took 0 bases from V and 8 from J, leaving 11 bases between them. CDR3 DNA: TGCGCCAGCAGCCAAGACCCGCTGGTAGAGCCCCAGCATTTT. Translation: CASSQDPLVEPQHF.

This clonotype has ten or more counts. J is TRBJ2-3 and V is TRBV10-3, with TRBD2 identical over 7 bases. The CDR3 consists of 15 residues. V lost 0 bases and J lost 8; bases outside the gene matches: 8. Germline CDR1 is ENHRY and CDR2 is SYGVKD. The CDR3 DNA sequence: TGTGCCATCAGTGAGTCCCTTAACCCGGGAGGTACGCAGTATTTT. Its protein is CAISESLNPGGTQYF.

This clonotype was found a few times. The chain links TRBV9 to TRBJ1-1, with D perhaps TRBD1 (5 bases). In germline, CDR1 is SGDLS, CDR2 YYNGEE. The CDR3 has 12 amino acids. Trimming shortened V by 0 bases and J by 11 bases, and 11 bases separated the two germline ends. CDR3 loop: CASSVGTMGAFF. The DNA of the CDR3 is TGTGCCAGCAGCGTAGGGACAATGGGGGCTTTCTTT.

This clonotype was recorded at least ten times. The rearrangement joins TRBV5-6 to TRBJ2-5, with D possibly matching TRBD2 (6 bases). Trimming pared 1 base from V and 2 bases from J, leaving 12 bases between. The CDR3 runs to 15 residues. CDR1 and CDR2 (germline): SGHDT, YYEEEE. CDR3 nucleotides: TGTGCCAGCAGCTTGCTGGCGGGGATTCAAGAGACCCAGTACTTC. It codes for CASSLLAGIQETQYF.

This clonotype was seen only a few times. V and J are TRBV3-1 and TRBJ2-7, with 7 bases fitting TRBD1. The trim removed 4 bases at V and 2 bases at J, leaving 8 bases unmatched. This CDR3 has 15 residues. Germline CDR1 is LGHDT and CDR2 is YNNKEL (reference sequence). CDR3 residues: CASSPGTGVTYEQYV. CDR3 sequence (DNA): TGTGCCAGCAGCCCAGGCACAGGGGTAACCTACGAGCAGTACGTC.

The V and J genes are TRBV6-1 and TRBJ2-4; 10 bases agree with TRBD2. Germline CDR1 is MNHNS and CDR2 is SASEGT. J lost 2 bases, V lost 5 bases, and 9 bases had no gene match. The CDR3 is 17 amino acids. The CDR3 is CASSSLGAGGPKNIQYF. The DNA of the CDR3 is TGTGCCAGCAGTAGTCTCGGAGCGGGGGGGCCCAAAAACATTCAGTACTTC.

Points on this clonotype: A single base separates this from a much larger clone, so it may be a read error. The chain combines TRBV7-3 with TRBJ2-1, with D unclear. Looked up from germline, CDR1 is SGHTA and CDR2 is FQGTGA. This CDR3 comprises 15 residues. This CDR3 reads CDSSPRPRTYNEQFF. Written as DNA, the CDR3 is TGTGACAGCAGCCCCCGCCCCAGGACCTACAATGAGCAGTTCTTC. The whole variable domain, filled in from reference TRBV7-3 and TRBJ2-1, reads GAGVSQTPSNKVTEKGKYVELRCDPISGHTALYWYRQSLGQGPEFLIYFQGTGAADDSGLPNDRFFAVRPEGSVSTLKIQRTERGDSAVYLCDSSPRPRTYNEQFFGPGTRLTVL.

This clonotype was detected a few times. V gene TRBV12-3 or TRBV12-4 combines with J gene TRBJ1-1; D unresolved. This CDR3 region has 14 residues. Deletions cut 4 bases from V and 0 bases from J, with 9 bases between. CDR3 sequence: CASSSGLMNTEAFF. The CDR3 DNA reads TGTGCCAGCAGTTCTGGACTCATGAACACTGAAGCTTTCTTT.